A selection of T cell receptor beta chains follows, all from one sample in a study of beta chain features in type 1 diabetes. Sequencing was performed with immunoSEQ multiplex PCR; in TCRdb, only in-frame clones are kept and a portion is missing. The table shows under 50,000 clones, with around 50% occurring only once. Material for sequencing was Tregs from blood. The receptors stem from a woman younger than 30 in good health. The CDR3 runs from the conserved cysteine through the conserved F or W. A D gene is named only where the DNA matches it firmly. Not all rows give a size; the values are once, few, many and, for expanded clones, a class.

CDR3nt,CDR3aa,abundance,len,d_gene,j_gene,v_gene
TGTGCCAGCAGCTTAGTAGGGTCTAGCGGGAGGTACGAGCAGTACTTC,CASSLVGSSGRYEQYF,few,16,TRBD2,TRBJ2-7,TRBV11-2
TGTGCCAGCAGTGAAGCGCCAGGGGGGACCTACGAGCAGTACTTC,CASSEAPGGTYEQYF,once,15,-,TRBJ2-7,TRBV6-1
TGTGCCAGCAGCTCTCCCTTCAGCTCTGGGGCCAACGTCCTGACTTTC,CASSSPFSSGANVLTF,few,16,-,TRBJ2-6,TRBV5-4
TGTGCCAGCAGCTCGGACTTCGTTGGCGATACGCAGTATTTT,CASSSDFVGDTQYF,-,14,-,TRBJ2-3,TRBV7-2
TGTGCCAGCAGCGCGGACAGGGGGCGTGAGCAGTACTTC,CASSADRGREQYF,-,13,TRBD1,TRBJ2-5,TRBV7-2
TGTGCCAGCAGTGGGGACAGGACCCTGGTGTACTTC,CASSGDRTLVYF,once,12,TRBD1,TRBJ2-5,TRBV2
TGTGCCAGCAGTGAGTCCAGGGCGGAGGGTGAAAAACTGTTTTTT,CASSESRAEGEKLFF,-,15,-,TRBJ1-4,TRBV2
TGTGCCAGCAGTCTTATATATCCTTACAATGAGCAGTTCTTC,CASSLIYPYNEQFF,-,14,-,TRBJ2-1,TRBV28
TGTGCCAGCAGTTATGGGCCGGGACTGGACGAGCAGTACTTC,CASSYGPGLDEQYF,-,14,-,TRBJ2-7,TRBV6-6
TGTGCCAGCAGAACAGGGTACGGGTCGGGCACTGAAGCTTTCTTT,CASRTGYGSGTEAFF,-,15,-,TRBJ1-1,TRBV27
TGTGCCAGCTCACCACAACACAGGACGAATGAAGCTTTCTTT,CASSPQHRTNEAFF,-,14,-,TRBJ1-1,TRBV18
TGTGCCAGCAGTGATCGGTTCGGGAGGGGGCAAGAGACCCAGTACTTC,CASSDRFGRGQETQYF,few,16,TRBD2,TRBJ2-5,TRBV6-1
TGCAGTGCGGTTCGGGGGGATACGCAGTATTTT,CSAVRGDTQYF,few,11,-,TRBJ2-3,TRBV20-1
TGTGCCAGCACCCCAGGGAAATCTGGCTACACCTTC,CASTPGKSGYTF,once,12,-,TRBJ1-2,TRBV28
TGTGCCAGCAGCTTAGAACCGCTGGCTCAGCCCCAGCATTTT,CASSLEPLAQPQHF,medium-sized,14,-,TRBJ1-5,TRBV7-8
TGTGCCAGCAGCTTTACAGGGCTACAGCCCCAGCATTTT,CASSFTGLQPQHF,-,13,-,TRBJ1-5,TRBV27
TGTGCCAGCAGCCAAGATGCTAGGTTGCATGAGCAGTTCTTC,CASSQDARLHEQFF,few,14,-,TRBJ2-1,TRBV4-2
TGTGCCTGGAGTGGACAGGAATGGGTCATTCAGTACTTC,CAWSGQEWVIQYF,-,13,-,TRBJ2-4,TRBV30
TGTGCCAGCAGTTACCGGGACAGGAACAATGAGCAGTTCTTC,CASSYRDRNNEQFF,few,14,TRBD1,TRBJ2-1,TRBV2
TGTGCCTGGAGTGGTGGGACTAGCGGGTACACAGATACGCAGTATTTT,CAWSGGTSGYTDTQYF,-,16,TRBD2,TRBJ2-3,TRBV30
TGTGCCAGCAGAATTGAGACTGCGAACACCGGGGAGCTGTTTTTT,CASRIETANTGELFF,-,15,-,TRBJ2-2,TRBV6-5
TGTGCCAGCAGCTTGCGGGAGTCCTACGAGCAGTACTTC,CASSLRESYEQYF,few,13,-,TRBJ2-7,TRBV5-4
TGCGCCAGCAGCTTGGCCGAGGGGGCTCCCTTTGCTGAGCAGTTCTTC,CASSLAEGAPFAEQFF,-,16,TRBD1,TRBJ2-1,TRBV5-1
TGTGCCAGCAGCAAGGGACTAGCGGGAGGGGAGGATACGCAGTATTTT,CASSKGLAGGEDTQYF,-,16,TRBD2,TRBJ2-3,TRBV5-5
TGTGCCAGCAGTTCGAGACAGGGGAAGAGGGAGGGCGAAAAACTGTTTTTT,CASSSRQGKREGEKLFF,-,17,TRBD1,TRBJ1-4,TRBV28
TGTGCCAGCAGAGCACGCGGGAGAGCGGGCGATACGCAGTATTTT,CASRARGRAGDTQYF,few,15,TRBD2,TRBJ2-3,TRBV7-9
TGTGCCAGCTCCCGAGGACAGCTCACAGATACGCAGTATTTT,CASSRGQLTDTQYF,-,14,-,TRBJ2-3,TRBV18
TGTGCCAGCAGCCTGACACCGACAGGCAGTTATGGCTACACCTTC,CASSLTPTGSYGYTF,-,15,-,TRBJ1-2,TRBV9
TGCGCCAGCAGCCCGGGACTCACGCAGTACTTC,CASSPGLTQYF,few,11,-,TRBJ2-5,TRBV10-1
TGTGCCAGCAGTCGCTTGCCGGGACAGCTGAATCAGCCCCAGCATTTT,CASSRLPGQLNQPQHF,-,16,TRBD1,TRBJ1-5,TRBV7-2
TGTGCCAGCAGCCCTATTACCAGGGAGACCCAGTACTTC,CASSPITRETQYF,few,13,-,TRBJ2-5,TRBV28
TGTGCCAGCAGCGTAGTTAGAACCGGGGAGCTGTTTTTT,CASSVVRTGELFF,-,13,-,TRBJ2-2,TRBV9
TGTGCCAGCAGTTACTCGAACAGGGGGCTAAAGCAGTACTTC,CASSYSNRGLKQYF,-,14,TRBD1,TRBJ2-7,TRBV6-5
TGTGCCATCAGTGAGGGTAGCGGTTACTACAATGAGCAGTTCTTC,CAISEGSGYYNEQFF,-,15,-,TRBJ2-1,TRBV10-3
TGCGCCAGCAGCTCAGGACTAGCCTTGATCAAGGATAACGAGCAGTACTTC,CASSSGLALIKDNEQYF,few,17,TRBD2,TRBJ2-7,TRBV5-1
TGTGCCAGCAGTTTACAGTTCACCGCCTCCTACGAGCAGTACTTC,CASSLQFTASYEQYF,few,15,-,TRBJ2-7,TRBV6-1
TGCGCCAGCAGCTTGGTTTGGCCCTCCTCCCATGAGCAGTTCTTC,CASSLVWPSSHEQFF,once,15,-,TRBJ2-1,TRBV5-1
TGCAGCGTTCGATCCCGGTCAACCCTATCAGGAACTGAAGCTTTCTTT,CSVRSRSTLSGTEAFF,-,16,-,TRBJ1-1,TRBV29-1
TGTGCCAGTAGGCACAGGGGGAGGAACACTGAAGCTTTCTTT,CASRHRGRNTEAFF,-,14,TRBD1,TRBJ1-1,TRBV19
TGTGCCAGCAGGGACGATCTAGCGGGAGGGCCCAATGAGCAGTTCTTC,CASRDDLAGGPNEQFF,few,16,TRBD2,TRBJ2-1,TRBV2
TGTGCCAGCAGCTTAGCGGGAGGGAGCACCGGGGAGCTGTTTTTT,CASSLAGGSTGELFF,-,15,TRBD2,TRBJ2-2,TRBV7-9
TGTGCCAGCAGTTACACTACAGGGGTCGAGCAGTACTTC,CASSYTTGVEQYF,-,13,TRBD1,TRBJ2-7,TRBV6-6
TGCAGCGTACTACACCGGACAGGGGGAATAAACACTGAAGCTTTCTTT,CSVLHRTGGINTEAFF,-,16,TRBD1,TRBJ1-1,TRBV29-1
TGTGCCAGCAGGGTGGGTGGGACAGCCTACGAGCAGTACTTC,CASRVGGTAYEQYF,once,14,TRBD1,TRBJ2-7,TRBV28
TGTGCCAGCAGATCGGCGGGGGGCACAGATACGCAGTATTTT,CASRSAGGTDTQYF,-,14,TRBD2,TRBJ2-3,TRBV6-6
TGTGCCAGCAGCGATACAGGGTTTAACTATGGCTACACCTTC,CASSDTGFNYGYTF,-,14,-,TRBJ1-2,TRBV7-9
TGCGCCAGCAGCCAAGATAGGGCATGGGAGCCCCATGAGCAGTTCTTC,CASSQDRAWEPHEQFF,-,16,-,TRBJ2-1,TRBV4-1
TGCGCCAGCAGCTTGCGATCAAGCGGGAGAAATTACAATGAGCAGTTCTTC,CASSLRSSGRNYNEQFF,-,17,TRBD2,TRBJ2-1,TRBV5-1
TGTGCCATCGGACAGGGGCCGTCCTACGAGCAGTACTTC,CAIGQGPSYEQYF,-,13,TRBD1,TRBJ2-7,TRBV28